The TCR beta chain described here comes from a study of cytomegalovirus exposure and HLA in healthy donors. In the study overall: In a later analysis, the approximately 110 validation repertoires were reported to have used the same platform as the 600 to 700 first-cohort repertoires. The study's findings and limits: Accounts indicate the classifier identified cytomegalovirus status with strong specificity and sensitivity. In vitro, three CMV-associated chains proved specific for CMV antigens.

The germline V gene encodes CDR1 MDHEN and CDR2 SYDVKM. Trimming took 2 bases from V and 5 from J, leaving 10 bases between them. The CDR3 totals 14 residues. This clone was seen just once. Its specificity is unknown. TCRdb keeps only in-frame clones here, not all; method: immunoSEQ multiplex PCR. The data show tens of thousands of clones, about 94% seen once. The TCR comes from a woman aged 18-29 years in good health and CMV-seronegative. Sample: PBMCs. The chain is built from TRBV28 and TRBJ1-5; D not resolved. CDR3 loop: CASSLPGSHQPQHF. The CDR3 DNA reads TGTGCCAGCAGTTTACCGGGGTCACATCAGCCCCAGCATTTT. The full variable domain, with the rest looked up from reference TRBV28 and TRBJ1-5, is DVKVTQSSRYLVKRTGEKVFLECVQDMDHENMFWYRQDPGLGLRLIYFSYDVKMKEKGDIPEGYSVSREKKERFSLILESASTNQTSMYLCASSLPGSHQPQHFGDGTRLSIL.